What follows is one T cell receptor beta chain and its context. This clone appeared a single time. What this receptor recognizes is not known. Nothing much larger sits one base from this clone, and base qualities are not available. The immunoSEQ Assay, a bias-controlled multiplex PCR, was used to amplify TCRbeta CDR3 regions from genomic DNA. From the authors' description of their analysis: Within the assay, amplification of reference gene primers was used to estimate how many nucleated cells each sample contained. To quantify the absolute abundance of each unique TCRbeta CDR3 rearrangement, sequence reads were collapsed and filtered. For each sample, productive Simpson clonality was calculated as the square root of Simpson's diversity index across productive rearrangements. TCRdb stores this immuneACCESS table with in-frame sequences only. Part of the clones is absent; in the studies checked, under half of the shortfall reflects unresolved V genes, and no reason is known for the rest. From that table come the V and J calls and clone size; the DNA was used to work out D and trimming. This sample is represented by around 72,000 clones; approximately 92% of them were singletons. Around 13% of the sample is taken by the ten largest.

The sample is drawn from a study of blood T cell repertoires in COVID-19 (dated by TCRdb to the early 2020s). As for the study more broadly: Collaborator samples came from the United States, Italy and Spain and covered acute and convalescent phases of COVID-19. The material from the prospective study consisted of cDNA or gDNA derived from T cells, B-cell-depleted T cells, or PBMCs. A freely available public database, intended as a resource for researchers studying the immune response to SARS-CoV-2, is where the repertoires were released. The samples were drawn from two sources: the first 160 participants of the ongoing ImmuneRACE study, and 1,000 to 1,500 subjects contributed by 6 global collaborators. Subjects who had been exposed to COVID-19, were actively infected with it, or had recovered from it provided the deeply sampled blood TCRbeta repertoires that made up the dataset. A de-identified subject ID, COVID-19 status, age in years and sex were almost always included in the sample metadata. HLA class I and class II types, where available, came from metadata supplied by the sample provider rather than from assay-based typing.

The germline V gene gives CDR1 as MNHEY and CDR2 as SVGEGT. Relative to germline, V is missing 4 bases and J is missing 1 base, with 7 bases of the junction outside any gene match. CDR3 length: 19 amino acids, cysteine to phenylalanine. Only CDR3 DNA remains: 57 bases, in frame from the first base. On the study overall, not on this receptor specifically: Clinical and demographic metadata were provided uncurated, with the amount varying by source and participant.

Each collaborating institution followed its own protocols to collect whole blood in K2EDTA tubes. For TCRbeta analysis, collaborators shipped samples as frozen whole blood, isolated PBMCs, or DNA extracted from either of those sample types. This TCR derives from a human donor with active COVID-19. The donor label of this sample is uncertain. Sequencing was performed on peripheral blood. The sequence is built from TRBV6-2 or TRBV6-3 and TRBJ2-1, with 16 junctional bases fitting TRBD2. The CDR3 protein is CASSSGTSGRESSYNEQFF. The DNA sequence is TGTGCCAGCAGTTCAGGGACTAGCGGGAGGGAAAGTTCCTACAATGAGCAGTTCTTC.